Listed below are T cell receptor beta chains from one sample, sequenced in a study of CD8 T cells in ankylosing spondylitis. A single record per CDR3 protein comes from TCRdb applying MiXCR to the 5' RACE reads. This repertoire shows 200,000 to 300,000 distinct CDR3 sequences, 32% found once; its top ten account for about 4.2%. Sequences were obtained from blood, either unsorted or a sorted T cell fraction (not recorded which). The receptors were sampled from a male donor with ankylosing spondylitis or in good health (not recorded which). The CDR3 runs from the conserved cysteine through the conserved F or W. D genes are given only for firm matches. Rows may omit the clone size; those that give it use once, few, many or a size class.

d_gene	v_gene	j_gene	abundance	CDR3aa	CDR3nt
TRBD1	TRBV29-1	TRBJ1-1	NA	CSVGPPLTGEAFF	TGCAGCGTGGGGCCCCCTTTGACAGGGGAAGCTTTCTTT
NA	TRBV20-1	TRBJ2-7	few	CSASGQYQGSYEQYF	TGCAGTGCTAGCGGACAGTACCAGGGCTCCTACGAGCAGTACTTC
NA	TRBV20-1	TRBJ1-5	NA	CSALRPDQPQHF	TGCAGTGCTCTGAGGCCGGATCAGCCCCAGCATTTT
NA	TRBV5-1	TRBJ2-5	NA	CASSDGITETQYF	TGCGCCAGCAGCGACGGGATCACCGAGACCCAGTACTTC
TRBD1	TRBV29-1	TRBJ2-7	NA	CSVEVGDRASYEQYF	TGCAGCGTTGAAGTTGGGGACAGGGCCTCCTACGAGCAGTACTTC
TRBD2	TRBV7-3	TRBJ2-1	NA	CASSPSGALDEQFF	TGTGCCAGCAGCCCTAGCGGGGCCCTCGATGAGCAGTTCTTC
TRBD1	TRBV7-9	TRBJ2-2	NA	CASRQDRVSPGELFF	TGTGCCAGCAGACAGGACAGGGTTTCTCCCGGGGAGCTGTTTTTT
NA	TRBV6-5	TRBJ2-1	few	CASSYSLGAYNEQFF	TGTGCCAGCAGTTACTCTCTGGGAGCCTACAATGAGCAGTTCTTC
NA	TRBV5-5	TRBJ2-7	NA	CASSQHPSESSYEQYF	TGTGCCAGCAGCCAACATCCGAGCGAAAGCTCCTACGAGCAGTACTTC
NA	TRBV12-3/TRBV12-4	TRBJ1-1	few	CASSLTHVDTEAFF	TGTGCCAGCAGTTTAACCCACGTCGACACTGAAGCTTTCTTT
TRBD2	TRBV6-5	TRBJ2-1	few	CASSYEKRGLNEQFF	TGTGCCAGCAGTTACGAGAAGCGGGGGTTGAATGAGCAGTTCTTC
NA	TRBV5-1	TRBJ1-2	NA	CASSLDWTPNYGYTF	TGCGCCAGCAGCTTGGACTGGACGCCTAACTATGGCTACACCTTC
NA	TRBV27	TRBJ2-7	NA	CASSLYSGYEQYF	TGTGCCAGCAGTTTATATTCGGGGTACGAGCAGTACTTC
TRBD2	TRBV6-1	TRBJ2-1	NA	CASSGGTSGEGYNEQFF	TGTGCCAGCAGTGGCGGGACTAGCGGGGAGGGATACAATGAGCAGTTCTTC
TRBD2	TRBV7-6	TRBJ2-5	NA	CASSLNRSWRGAKETQYF	TGTGCCAGCAGCTTAAATAGGTCCTGGCGGGGGGCTAAAGAGACCCAGTACTTC
TRBD2	TRBV27	TRBJ2-3	NA	CASSLVGRADTQYF	TGTGCCAGCAGTTTAGTAGGGAGGGCAGATACGCAGTATTTT
NA	TRBV7-9	TRBJ2-3	NA	CASSHRGAGSTDTQYF	TGTGCCAGCAGCCACAGGGGAGCGGGCAGCACAGATACGCAGTATTTT
NA	TRBV20-1	TRBJ2-3	NA	CSARDRRHTDTQYF	TGCAGTGCTAGGGACCGCCGGCACACAGATACGCAGTATTTT
TRBD2	TRBV27	TRBJ2-3	NA	CASTPFAGGSTDTQYF	TGTGCCAGCACTCCCTTCGCGGGGGGGAGCACAGATACGCAGTATTTT
TRBD2	TRBV20-1	TRBJ2-1	NA	CSTISGGTVVF	TGCTCAACCATCTCGGGGGGGACCGTGGTCTTC
NA	TRBV30	TRBJ2-3	few	CAWSVRPGGRDTQYF	TGTGCCTGGAGTGTACGCCCAGGGGGGAGAGATACGCAGTATTTT
NA	TRBV7-2	TRBJ2-2	NA	CASSSGWAGYAGELFF	TGTGCCAGCAGCTCCGGGTGGGCAGGGTATGCCGGGGAGCTGTTTTTT
NA	TRBV10-3	TRBJ2-7	NA	CAAATSTYEQYF	TGTGCGGCGGCTACATCGACCTACGAGCAGTACTTC